The rows below give T cell receptor beta chains drawn from one sample of a study of cytomegalovirus exposure and HLA in healthy donors. The assay was immunoSEQ multiplex PCR, and TCRdb's table has in-frame clones only and misses some. The sample has 150,000 or so clones, roughly 79% seen once. The sequenced sample consisted of PBMCs. These receptors all stem from a man aged 35 to 55 in good health and CMV-seropositive. The CDR3 runs from the conserved cysteine through the conserved F or W. A D gene is named only where the DNA matches it firmly. The size of a clone is reported for some rows only, either as once, few or many, or as a class for expanded clones.

J	D	size	V	DNA	CDR3
TRBJ2-4	.	.	TRBV29-1	TGCAGCGTTGAAGGAGGGTCCCTAGCCAAAAACATTCAGTACTTC	CSVEGGSLAKNIQYF
TRBJ2-7	TRBD2	.	TRBV28	TGTGCCAGCAGTTGGGTTCTAGCGGACGAGCAGTACTTC	CASSWVLADEQYF
TRBJ2-1	.	few	TRBV5-4	TGTGCCAGCAGCTTGTTCAGTAACAATGAGCAGTTCTTC	CASSLFSNNEQFF
TRBJ2-7	TRBD1	.	TRBV5-1	TGCGCCAGCAGCTTGTCAACAGGGGCTAAACGGGACTTC	CASSLSTGAKRDF
TRBJ2-7	.	.	TRBV6-1	TGTGCCAGCAGTGCCTTGACAGGCAGTACGTCCTACGAGCAGTACTTC	CASSALTGSTSYEQYF
TRBJ1-1	.	.	TRBV5-1	TGCGCCAGCTCGGTTGGGACAACGAACACTGAAGCTTTCTTT	CASSVGTTNTEAFF
TRBJ2-6	.	.	TRBV6-5	TGTGCCAGCAGTTCATACAACGGAGCTGGGGCCAACGGCCTGACTTTC	CASSSYNGAGANGLTF
TRBJ1-1	.	.	TRBV11-2	TGTGCCAGCAGCTCCCAGGGGAACACTGAAGCTTTCTTT	CASSSQGNTEAFF
TRBJ1-5	.	.	TRBV5-1	TGCGCCAGCTCCAAGACAGGACTTAATCAGCCCCAGCATTTT	CASSKTGLNQPQHF
TRBJ2-6	.	few	TRBV5-1	TGCGCCAGCAGATACAGGGTTCCTGGGGCCAACGTCCTGACTTTC	CASRYRVPGANVLTF
TRBJ1-5	.	.	TRBV28	TGTGCCAGCAGTCTGCCTAATCCGCCCCCCCAGCATTTT	CASSLPNPPPQHF
TRBJ2-3	TRBD1	once	TRBV9	TGTGCCAGCAGCGTAGCTACGGACAGGGGGCCCACAGATACGCAGTATTTT	CASSVATDRGPTDTQYF
TRBJ2-2	.	.	TRBV30	TGTGCCTGGAGGCACAGGGCCGGGGAGCTGTTTTTT	CAWRHRAGELFF
TRBJ2-1	TRBD2	.	TRBV11-1	TGTGCCAGCAGTCCCCGAATGCGGGAGCGGAATGAGCAGTTCTTC	CASSPRMRERNEQFF
TRBJ2-1	TRBD2	few	TRBV9	TGTGCCAGCAGCGTAGTAGGGGGGGGGACTAGCGGCTTGGGGCAGTTCTTC	CASSVVGGGTSGLGQFF
TRBJ2-4	.	.	TRBV5-4	TGTGCCAGCAGCTTGGGGGACGGACAGCACGGGCGTAAAAACATTCAGTACTTC	CASSLGDGQHGRKNIQYF
TRBJ1-4	.	.	TRBV7-9	TGTTCCAGCAGCCAGGGGAGGGCCTCATCAACTAATGAAAAACTGTTTTTT	CSSSQGRASSTNEKLFF
TRBJ2-3	TRBD2	.	TRBV5-1	TGCGCCAGCAGCTTGGCCCTTGCGGGAGGGGCAGATACGCAGTATTTT	CASSLALAGGADTQYF
TRBJ2-1	.	.	TRBV6-5	TGTGCCAGCAGTGCGGGATCCTACAATGAGCAGTTCTTC	CASSAGSYNEQFF
TRBJ1-4	.	once	TRBV19	TGTGCCAGTAGTATGGGCAGGGAAAATGAAAAACTGTTTTTT	CASSMGRENEKLFF
TRBJ2-7	TRBD2	.	TRBV6-1	TGTGCCAGCAGTGAAACCCCCTTTCTAGCGGGAGGATACGAGCAGTACTTC	CASSETPFLAGGYEQYF
TRBJ2-5	TRBD2	.	TRBV5-4	TGTGCCAGCAGTCGGACTAGCGGGAGAGGGCAAGAGACCCAGTACTTC	CASSRTSGRGQETQYF
TRBJ2-7	.	.	TRBV11-3	TGTGCCAGCAGCTTAGGCCGACAGGGAGGCATCGAGCAGTACTTC	CASSLGRQGGIEQYF
TRBJ2-1	TRBD1	.	TRBV5-8	TGTGCCAGCAACATGTACAGGGGCTCCTACAATGAGCAGTTCTTC	CASNMYRGSYNEQFF
TRBJ2-7	TRBD1	once	TRBV19	TGTGCCAGTAGCCCGGGACAGGGGGCATACGAGCAGTACTTC	CASSPGQGAYEQYF
TRBJ1-1	.	.	TRBV29-1	TGCAGCGTTGAGGGTAGAAGGGGCACTGAAGCTTTCTTT	CSVEGRRGTEAFF
TRBJ2-7	TRBD2	few	TRBV6-6	TGTGCCAGTCGACTAGCGGCTTTTACCTCCTACGAGCAGTACTTC	CASRLAAFTSYEQYF
TRBJ1-5	.	.	TRBV7-2	TGTGCCAGCAGCGCAATTCAGCAGCCCCAGCATTTT	CASSAIQQPQHF
TRBJ2-7	TRBD2	.	TRBV28	TGTGCCAGCAGTTCCCCTGGGACTAGCTCATCCTCCTACGAGCAGTACTTC	CASSSPGTSSSSYEQYF
TRBJ2-7	.	.	TRBV27	TGTGCCAGCAGTCCGCAGGGATACGAGCAGTACTTC	CASSPQGYEQYF
TRBJ2-1	TRBD2	.	TRBV6-6	TGTGCCAGCAGTCTAGCGGGCTCCTACAATGAGCAGTTCTTC	CASSLAGSYNEQFF
TRBJ2-7	TRBD2	few	TRBV29-1	TGCAGCACCTCGACTAGCGGGAGCTACGAGCAGTACTTC	CSTSTSGSYEQYF
TRBJ1-2	TRBD1	.	TRBV6-6	TGTGCCAGCAGTTCCGGGACAGGGGGCTATGGCTACACCTTC	CASSSGTGGYGYTF
TRBJ2-1	TRBD2	.	TRBV6-4	TGTGCCAGCAGCACCGGGACTAGCGGGAGTTATGAGCAGTTCTTC	CASSTGTSGSYEQFF
TRBJ1-2	.	.	TRBV29-1	TGCAGCGGTAAATTATCGGGAGTGATGCCTGGCTACACCTTC	CSGKLSGVMPGYTF
TRBJ2-1	TRBD2	.	TRBV5-1	TGCGCCAGCAGCGGTCTAGCGGCAGGGTACAATGAGCAGTTCTTC	CASSGLAAGYNEQFF
TRBJ2-2	.	.	TRBV28	TGTGCCAGCAGTCCCCCCCCCGCGAACACCGGGGAGCTGTTTTTT	CASSPPPANTGELFF
TRBJ1-4	TRBD1	.	TRBV7-2	TGTGCCAGCAGACAGGGGGGGGTAACTAATGAAAAACTGTTTTTT	CASRQGGVTNEKLFF
TRBJ1-2	.	.	TRBV28	TGTGCCAGCAGTTTATGGCGGAACTATGGCTACACCTTC	CASSLWRNYGYTF
TRBJ2-5	.	.	TRBV10-3	TGTGCCATCAGTCGACAGGCCCTTTTTCAAGAGACCCAGTACTTC	CAISRQALFQETQYF
TRBJ2-3	.	.	TRBV7-3	TGTGCCAGCAGCTGGACTGCAGGCACAGATACGCAGTATTTT	CASSWTAGTDTQYF
TRBJ2-7	.	.	TRBV27	TGTGCCAGCAGTCCGACAGGATCCCCTTACGAGCAGTACTTC	CASSPTGSPYEQYF
TRBJ1-2	TRBD1	.	TRBV7-9	TGTGCCAGCAGCTTAGTTGGACAGGGGCCCAATGGCTACACCTTC	CASSLVGQGPNGYTF
TRBJ1-1	.	.	TRBV6-5	TGTGCCAGCAGTTACTCGGGGGGGCGGGGTAACACTGAAGCTTTCTTT	CASSYSGGRGNTEAFF
TRBJ2-3	.	.	TRBV5-1	TGCGCCAGCAGCTTATTGGAGCCCGATACGCAGTATTTT	CASSLLEPDTQYF
TRBJ1-2	.	.	TRBV29-1	TGCAGCGTCGCACCAGGGATTGACTATGGCTACACCTTC	CSVAPGIDYGYTF
TRBJ1-6	.	.	TRBV6-5	TGTGCCAGCAGACGCGAGTCAGGCGTTTCACCCCTCCACTTT	CASRRESGVSPLHF
TRBJ2-7	.	.	TRBV4-1	TGCGCCAGCAGCCAAGCCCCTCCTAGCGCCAGCTCCTACGAGCAGTACTTC	CASSQAPPSASSYEQYF
TRBJ2-5	.	once	TRBV2	TGTGCCAGCAGTACTACCCTGACCGGGGGGACCCAGTACTTC	CASSTTLTGGTQYF
TRBJ2-3	TRBD1	.	TRBV10-1	TGCGCCAGCAGCCTGGGACAGGGGTATGCAGATACGCAGTATTTT	CASSLGQGYADTQYF
TRBJ2-1	TRBD1	.	TRBV18	TGTGCCAGCTCCGGGGCGGGACAGGGGGCGGTTGAATCTCGGGAGCAGTTCTTC	CASSGAGQGAVESREQFF
TRBJ2-5	TRBD1	.	TRBV6-5	TGTGCCAGCGCAAGTCGACAGGGACCCTATGAGCAGTACTTC	CASASRQGPYEQYF